This TCR beta chain was identified during a study of blood T cell repertoires in COVID-19. Study details: Whether acute or convalescent, the COVID-19 samples came from the United States, Italy and Spain. The cDNA or gDNA used as material had been derived from T cells, B-cell-depleted T cells, or PBMCs.

Seattle participants joined during active infection and were tracked over time. The CDR3 is made up of 14 amino acids. Germline lookup yields CDR1 SEHNR and CDR2 FQNEAQ (reference sequence). V was clipped by 2 bases and J by 5 bases, with 13 bases between them. Authors' analysis steps: Quantification of nucleated cells was approximated via reference gene primer amplification. TCRdb's copy holds only in-frame clones and misses some; the assay was immunoSEQ multiplex PCR. The V and J calls and clone size come from that table; D and trimming were worked out from the DNA. Of 170,000 or so clones in the sample, 87% were seen once.

The sequence derives from a woman aged 70-85 years with COVID-19, enrolled during active disease. Sequencing was performed on peripheral blood. The rearrangement links TRBV7-9 to TRBJ2-7; D may be TRBD2 (5 bases). This CDR3 is CASSLSGSRNEQYF. The DNA of the CDR3 is TGTGCCAGCAGCTTAAGCGGTTCCCGGAACGAGCAGTACTTC.